The 6 T cell receptor beta chains given below trace back to one sample, sequenced in a study of blood T cell repertoires in COVID-19. Using immunoSEQ multiplex PCR, the repertoire was profiled, and TCRdb retains in-frame clones only, with some absent. The table has 150,000 to 200,000 clones, 80% to 90% seen once. The sample taken for sequencing was peripheral blood. These receptors came from a woman aged 80 or over with COVID-19, enrolled during active disease.

The rearrangement links TRBV5-1 to TRBJ2-1; D may be TRBD1 (5 bases). With 2 bases removed from V and 3 bases from J, the gap between germline ends came to 6 bases. The CDR3 contains 13 residues. CDR1 and CDR2 (germline): SGHRS, YFSETQ. The CDR3 nucleotides read TGCGCCAGCAGCTTCGACAGCTACAATGAGCAGTTCTTC. Translation: CASSFDSYNEQFF.

The rearrangement joins TRBV6-5 to TRBJ1-1, with D tentatively TRBD1 (5 bases). The V gene lost 6 bases and the J gene lost 1 base, with 9 bases spanning the gap. Germline assignment: CDR1 MNHEY and CDR2 SVGAGI. The CDR3 sequence is 13 residues long. The CDR3 region has the DNA TGTGCCAGCAGCCGCGGGGGGAACACTGAAGCTTTCTTT. Residues: CASSRGGNTEAFF.

The chain couples TRBV28 to TRBJ1-1; no definite D call. V was trimmed by 3 bases and J by 4 bases, leaving 12 bases between them. The germline CDR1 and CDR2 sequences are MDHEN and SYDVKM. This CDR3 is 14 amino acids long. The CDR3 spells CASSFSLLGTEAFF. The CDR3 DNA reads as TGTGCCAGCAGTTTCTCCCTGCTCGGCACTGAAGCTTTCTTT.

There are many counts of this clone. The CDR3 region is CAGRQGIENIQYF. DNA of the CDR3: TGTGCCGGAAGACAGGGGATAGAAAACATTCAGTACTTC. V usage is TRBV2 and J usage is TRBJ2-4, with 8 nucleotides matching TRBD1. The germline V gene has CDR1 SNHLY and CDR2 FYNNEI. V gave up 11 bases and J gave up 5 bases; unmatched junction bases: 8. This CDR3 spans 13 amino acids.

This chain links TRBV10-3 with TRBJ1-2; D uncertain. V dropped 4 bases and J dropped 2 bases, with 20 bases sitting between them. Germline V gives CDR1 ENHRY, CDR2 SYGVKD. The CDR3 extends over 17 amino acids. CDR3 amino acids: CAISGGGLAKNNYGYTF. Here the CDR3 DNA reads TGTGCCATCAGTGGCGGCGGCCTAGCGAAAAACAACTATGGCTACACCTTC.

The chain is built from TRBV11-1 and TRBJ2-5; 10 bases agree with TRBD1. The CDR3 spans 16 residues. Germline V gene lookup returns CDR1 SGHAT and CDR2 FQDESV (reference sequence). V shed 4 bases and J 5 bases; nucleotides not matched to a gene: 10. CDR3 sequence: CASSSWPGTGAETQYF. CDR3 DNA sequence: TGTGCCAGCAGCTCCTGGCCCGGGACAGGGGCGGAGACCCAGTACTTC.